This is a list of T cell receptor beta chains from one sample in a study of blood T cells in healthy people across ages. Each CDR3 protein gets one entry after TCRdb re-called the 5' RACE reads with MiXCR. The profile shows 700,000 to 950,000 distinct CDR3 sequences, 35% to 45% of them singletons. The specimen was blood. All receptors derive from a woman in her fifties or sixties in good health. CDR3s include the opening cysteine and the closing phenylalanine or tryptophan. Fields, in order: D gene, J gene, clone size, V gene, CDR3 protein, CDR3 DNA. D genes are given only for firm matches. The size entry is marked missing in some rows and otherwise reads once, few, many or a size class.

d_gene: NA
j_gene: TRBJ2-1
abundance: many
v_gene: TRBV25-1
CDR3aa: CASARPESSYNEQFF
CDR3nt: TGTGCCAGCGCTCGACCGGAAAGCTCCTACAATGAGCAGTTCTTC

d_gene: NA
j_gene: TRBJ1-2
abundance: NA
v_gene: TRBV7-2
CDR3aa: CASSLGGVPLLYTF
CDR3nt: TGTGCCAGCAGCTTAGGTGGGGTCCCCCTCCTCTACACCTTC

d_gene: TRBD2
j_gene: TRBJ2-1
abundance: NA
v_gene: TRBV12-5
CDR3aa: CASGLTSGNNEQFF
CDR3nt: TGTGCTAGTGGTTTGACTAGCGGGAACAATGAGCAGTTCTTC

d_gene: NA
j_gene: TRBJ2-3
abundance: NA
v_gene: TRBV7-9
CDR3aa: CASSLDGSRADTQYF
CDR3nt: TGTGCCAGCAGCTTAGATGGCAGCAGGGCAGATACGCAGTATTTT

d_gene: NA
j_gene: TRBJ2-7
abundance: NA
v_gene: TRBV20-1
CDR3aa: CSAMPGPSYEQYF
CDR3nt: TGCAGTGCTATGCCAGGACCCTCCTACGAGCAGTACTTC

d_gene: TRBD1
j_gene: TRBJ2-4
abundance: NA
v_gene: TRBV3-1
CDR3aa: CASSHSGGEGSQYF
CDR3nt: TGTGCCAGCAGCCACTCAGGGGGCGAGGGAAGTCAGTACTTC

d_gene: NA
j_gene: TRBJ2-7
abundance: NA
v_gene: TRBV27
CDR3aa: CASSVYNSYEQYF
CDR3nt: TGTGCCAGCAGTGTATACAATAGCTACGAGCAGTACTTC

d_gene: NA
j_gene: TRBJ2-5
abundance: NA
v_gene: TRBV12-3/TRBV12-4
CDR3aa: CASRSGLEETQYF
CDR3nt: TGTGCCAGCAGGTCGGGACTCGAAGAGACCCAGTACTTC

d_gene: NA
j_gene: TRBJ1-1
abundance: NA
v_gene: TRBV30
CDR3aa: CAWTPGPNTEAFF
CDR3nt: TGTGCCTGGACCCCGGGGCCGAACACTGAAGCTTTCTTT

d_gene: NA
j_gene: TRBJ2-1
abundance: few
v_gene: TRBV4-2
CDR3aa: CASSRPGSIGDEQFF
CDR3nt: TGTGCCAGCAGCCGCCCGGGTTCCATCGGCGATGAGCAGTTCTTC

d_gene: NA
j_gene: TRBJ2-3
abundance: NA
v_gene: TRBV6-5
CDR3aa: CASSAKGTDTRYF
CDR3nt: TGTGCCAGCAGTGCAAAGGGCACAGATACGCGGTATTTT

d_gene: NA
j_gene: TRBJ1-5
abundance: few
v_gene: TRBV9
CDR3aa: CASSPRNQPQHF
CDR3nt: TGTGCCAGCAGCCCGCGTAATCAGCCCCAGCATTTT

d_gene: TRBD2
j_gene: TRBJ2-3
abundance: NA
v_gene: TRBV12-3/TRBV12-4
CDR3aa: CASRLAGSADTQYF
CDR3nt: TGTGCCAGCAGACTAGCGGGGAGTGCGGATACGCAGTATTTT

d_gene: NA
j_gene: TRBJ1-2
abundance: NA
v_gene: TRBV28
CDR3aa: CASSLLSQGGGYTF
CDR3nt: TGTGCCAGCAGTTTATTGTCGCAGGGAGGAGGCTACACCTTC

d_gene: TRBD2
j_gene: TRBJ2-3
abundance: once
v_gene: TRBV12-3/TRBV12-4
CDR3aa: CASSLGELAPRGTQYF
CDR3nt: TGTGCCAGCAGTTTAGGCGAACTAGCGCCGCGGGGTACGCAGTATTTT

d_gene: NA
j_gene: TRBJ1-6
abundance: NA
v_gene: TRBV20-1
CDR3aa: CSARSRRTSRVNSPLHF
CDR3nt: TGCAGTGCTAGATCCCGGAGGACTTCAAGGGTTAATTCACCCCTCCACTTT